Reported below is one T cell receptor (beta chain). Its antigen target is currently unknown. No much larger clonotype is one base removed from it; base qualities were not supplied. In a trial, the study monitored patients with peripheral T-cell lymphoma who were getting frontline treatment by applying next-generation sequencing to their T-cell receptor sequences. This entry is derived from a study of circulating tumor DNA in untreated peripheral T-cell lymphoma (dated by TCRdb to the early 2020s). For context, the study as a whole: To follow circulating tumor DNA that carried tumor TCR clonotypes, serum samples were drawn at baseline and then repeatedly over the course of treatment. The full study reports these points: Of the approximately 26 patients with serial samples, roughly 39% had cleared ctDNA after two cycles, and ctDNA that was detectable after therapy showed a trend toward worse survival. Tumor-specific clonotypes were identified in roughly 80% of patients, from 85% to 90% of baseline tissues and approximately 67% of baseline serum samples. ctDNA persistence did not always predict relapse, since two patients whose ctDNA remained detectable after therapy stayed in remission over around ten years of follow-up.

To prepare the library, the immunoSEQ multiplex PCR assay was applied. This immuneACCESS table, as held by TCRdb, lists in-frame sequences with V and J called but not all clones. Of the missing ones, under half trace to an unresolved V gene in checked studies; the others have no known cause. The sample yields about 2,000 clones; approximately 84% were counted once. The ten largest account for 26% of the sample. CDR1 SEHNR and CDR2 FQNEAQ were looked up in the germline V gene (reference sequence). The CDR3 runs 18 residues from the cysteine to the phenylalanine. CDR3 DNA only is kept here, 54 bases in frame from base 1. V trim: 5 bases; J trim: 0 bases; unmatched bases: 13.

The chain joins TRBV7-9 to TRBJ2-1; the central 7 bases match TRBD1. This sequence was found in a human donor with peripheral T-cell lymphoma. Sequencing was done on a sample of cell-free DNA from blood serum. The DNA reads as follows: TGTGCCAGCAGCACACCCTACAGGGGCGAATCCTCCTACAATGAGCAGTTCTTC. It is translated as CASSTPYRGESSYNEQFF.